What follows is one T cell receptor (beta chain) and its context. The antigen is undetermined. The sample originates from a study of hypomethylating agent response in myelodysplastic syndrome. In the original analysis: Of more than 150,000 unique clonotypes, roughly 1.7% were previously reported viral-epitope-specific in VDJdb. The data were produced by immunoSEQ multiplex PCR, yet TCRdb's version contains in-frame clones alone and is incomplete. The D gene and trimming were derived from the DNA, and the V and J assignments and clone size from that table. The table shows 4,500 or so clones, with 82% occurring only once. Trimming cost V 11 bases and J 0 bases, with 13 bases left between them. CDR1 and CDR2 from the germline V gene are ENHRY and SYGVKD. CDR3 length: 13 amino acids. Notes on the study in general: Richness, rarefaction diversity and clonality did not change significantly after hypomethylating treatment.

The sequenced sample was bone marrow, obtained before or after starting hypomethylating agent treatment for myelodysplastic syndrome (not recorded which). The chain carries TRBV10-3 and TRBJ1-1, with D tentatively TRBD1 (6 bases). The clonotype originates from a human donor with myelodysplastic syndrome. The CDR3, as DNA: TGTGCCGGCAGAGGGGACATGAACACTGAAGCTTTCTTT. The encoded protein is CAGRGDMNTEAFF.